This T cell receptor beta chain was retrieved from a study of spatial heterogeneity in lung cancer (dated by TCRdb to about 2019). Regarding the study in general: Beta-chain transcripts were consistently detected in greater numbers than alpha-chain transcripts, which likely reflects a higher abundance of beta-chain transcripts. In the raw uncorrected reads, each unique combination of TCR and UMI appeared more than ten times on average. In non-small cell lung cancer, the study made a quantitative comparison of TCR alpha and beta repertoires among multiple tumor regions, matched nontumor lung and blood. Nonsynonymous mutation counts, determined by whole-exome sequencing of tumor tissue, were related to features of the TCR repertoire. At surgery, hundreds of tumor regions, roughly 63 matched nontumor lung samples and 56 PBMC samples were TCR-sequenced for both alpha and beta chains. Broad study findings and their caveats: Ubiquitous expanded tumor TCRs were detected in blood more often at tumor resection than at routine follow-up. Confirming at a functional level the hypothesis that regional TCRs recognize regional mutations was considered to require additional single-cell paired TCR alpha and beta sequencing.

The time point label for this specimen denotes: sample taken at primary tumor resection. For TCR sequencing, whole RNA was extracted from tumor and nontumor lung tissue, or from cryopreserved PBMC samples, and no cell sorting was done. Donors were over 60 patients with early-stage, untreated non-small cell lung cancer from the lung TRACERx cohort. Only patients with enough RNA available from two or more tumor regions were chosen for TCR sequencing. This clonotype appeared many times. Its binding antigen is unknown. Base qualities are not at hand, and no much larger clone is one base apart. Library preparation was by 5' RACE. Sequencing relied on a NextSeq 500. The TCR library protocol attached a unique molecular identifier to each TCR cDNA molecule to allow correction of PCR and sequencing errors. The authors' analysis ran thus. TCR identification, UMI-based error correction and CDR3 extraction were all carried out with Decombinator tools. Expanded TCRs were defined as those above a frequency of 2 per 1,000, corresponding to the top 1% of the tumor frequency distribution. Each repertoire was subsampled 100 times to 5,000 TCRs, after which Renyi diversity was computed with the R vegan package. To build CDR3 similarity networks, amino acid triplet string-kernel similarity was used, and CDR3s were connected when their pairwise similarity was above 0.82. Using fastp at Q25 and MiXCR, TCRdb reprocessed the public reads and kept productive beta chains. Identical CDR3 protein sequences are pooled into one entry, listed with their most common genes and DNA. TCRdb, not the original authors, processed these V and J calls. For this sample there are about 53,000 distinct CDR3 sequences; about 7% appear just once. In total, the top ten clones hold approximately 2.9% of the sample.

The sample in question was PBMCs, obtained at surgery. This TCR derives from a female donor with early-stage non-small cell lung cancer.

The nucleotide sequence reads as follows: TGCAGCGCAGGACGGGGGGACTACGAGCAGTACTTC. Translated, this gives CSAGRGDYEQYF. The chain joins TRBV29-1 to TRBJ2-7; TRBD2 matches 7 bases in the middle. V is cut back by 7 bases and J by 3 bases, with 6 bases in the junction unmatched. Based on the germline V gene, the CDR1 and CDR2 sequences are SQVTM and ANQGSEA. The CDR3 has 12 amino acids, counting the end cysteine and phenylalanine. Here the CDR3 DNA is all that survives: 36 bases in frame from base 1.